This T cell receptor beta chain was sequenced during a study of neurological immune-mediated disorders. CDR1 SGHVS and CDR2 FNYEAQ come from the germline V gene. Germline trimming cut 3 bases from V and 1 base from J; bases unmatched to any gene: 6. The CDR3 runs 16 residues. 5'RACE employing 10-nucleotide random UMIs yielded the cDNA. Via MiXCR, TCRdb re-called the 5' RACE reads, giving one row per CDR3 protein. The sample holds roughly 70,000 distinct CDR3 sequences, roughly 3.9% seen once. This chain connects TRBV7-6 to TRBJ2-3; TRBD2 matches at 8 bases. The receptor was isolated from a man between 25 and 39 years old with multiple sclerosis. The sequenced sample consisted of PBMCs. CDR3 residues: CASSLRGDLRTDTQYF. The CDR3 DNA reads TGTGCCAGCAGCTTGCGGGGGGACTTACGCACAGATACGCAGTATTTT.